What follows are 18 T cell receptor beta chains derived from one specimen sequenced in a study of human thymus T cells. Surgeons resected thymus tissue during corrective heart surgery. TCRdb keeps only in-frame clones here, not all; method: immunoSEQ multiplex PCR. This table holds about 78,000 clones, 95% to 98% found once. Sequenced material: thymus tissue. The receptor set was obtained from a boy less than two years old with a congenital heart defect but otherwise immunologically healthy.

The chain has TRBV19 and TRBJ2-1; TRBD2 agrees at 11 bases. Unmatched junction bases numbered 6, after V lost 4 bases and J lost 4 bases. Germline V gene lookup returns CDR1 LNHDA and CDR2 SQIVND (reference sequence). CDR3 length: 16 residues. As DNA, the CDR3 is TGTGCCAGTAGTACGCTAGCGGGGGGACCTTACAATGAGCAGTTCTTC. As protein: CASSTLAGGPYNEQFF.

The rearrangement joins TRBV25-1 to TRBJ1-4; D may be TRBD1 (5 bases). V lost 4 bases and J lost 8, with 17 bases in between. The CDR3 totals 15 residues. CDR1 is MGHDK and CDR2 is SYGVNS in the germline V gene. The chain's CDR3 is CASSGQWGGREKLFF. The CDR3 DNA is TGTGCCAGCAGTGGACAATGGGGGGGACGGGAAAAACTGTTTTTT.

The V gene is TRBV6-1, the J gene TRBJ1-5; D perhaps matches TRBD1 (6 bases). With 6 bases removed from V and 5 bases from J, the gap between germline ends came to 8 bases. The germline gives CDR1 MNHNS, CDR2 SASEGT. CDR3 length: 12 residues. The CDR3 DNA follows: TGTGCCAGCAGACAGGGACATCAGCCCCAGCATTTT. This codes for CASRQGHQPQHF.

The CDR3 loop is CASTGTFSNQPQHF. The CDR3 bases are TGTGCCAGCACCGGGACATTTAGCAATCAGCCCCAGCATTTT. The rearrangement links TRBV6-1 to TRBJ1-5; tentative D call: TRBD1 (6 bases). In germline, CDR1 is MNHNS, CDR2 SASEGT. The germline V and J ends were trimmed by 7 bases and 0 bases, with 10 bases remaining between them. The CDR3 sequence is 14 residues long.

The V call is TRBV29-1, the J call TRBJ1-1; D might be TRBD1 (5 bases). Germline V CDR1 and CDR2: SQVTM, ANQGSEA. This CDR3 contains 15 residues. V dropped 2 bases and J dropped 4 bases, with 17 bases sitting between them. CDR3 DNA: TGCAGCGTTGAACCGGGGGTCGCCAGGCCCACTGAAGCTTTCTTT. This translates into CSVEPGVARPTEAFF.

This clone showed up just once. The chain joins TRBV5-8 to TRBJ1-1; D remains ambiguous. The V end was cut by 1 base, the J end by 1 base, with 5 bases between. The germline gives CDR1 SGHTS, CDR2 YDEGEE. The CDR3 is made up of 13 amino acids. CDR3 amino acids: CASSLPGNTEAFF. CDR3 in DNA: TGTGCCAGCAGCTTGCCCGGGAACACTGAAGCTTTCTTT.

V gene TRBV6-1 combines with J gene TRBJ2-4; TRBD2 aligns across 10 bases. Per germline, CDR1 MNHNS and CDR2 SASEGT. The CDR3 runs 22 residues. V shed 0 bases, J shed 0 bases, and the junction held 17 bases outside the gene matches. The CDR3: CASSEALSGRLKTLIAKNIQYF. In nucleotides, the CDR3 is TGTGCCAGCAGTGAAGCGCTTAGCGGGAGGCTTAAGACCTTAATAGCCAAAAACATTCAGTACTTC.

The rearrangement uses TRBV6-6 and TRBJ2-1; D possibly uses TRBD1 or TRBD2 (5 bases each). The V gene lost 2 bases and the J gene lost 8 bases, with 13 bases spanning the gap. Per the germline V gene, CDR1 is MNHNY and CDR2 is SVGAGI (reference sequence). This CDR3 has 14 amino acids. CDR3 loop: CASSYLGAGDEQFF. As DNA, the CDR3 is TGTGCCAGCAGTTACCTCGGGGCAGGTGATGAGCAGTTCTTC.

The rearrangement joins TRBV2 to TRBJ2-1; D possibly matches TRBD1 or TRBD2 (5 bases each). The germline V gene encodes CDR1 SNHLY and CDR2 FYNNEI. Trimming stripped 7 bases from V and 3 bases from J, with 19 bases between. The CDR3 consists of 16 residues. CDR3 DNA sequence: TGTGCCAGCACCTCAGATGGGGGAAAGGACTACAATGAGCAGTTCTTC. Its translation: CASTSDGGKDYNEQFF.

The V call is TRBV4-3, the J call TRBJ2-1, with 11 bases identical to TRBD2. CDR1 and CDR2 from the germline V gene are LGHNA and YSLEER. This CDR3 is 18 amino acids long. V shed 0 bases, J shed 4 bases, and the junction held 8 bases outside the gene matches. Written as DNA, the CDR3 is TGCGCCAGCAGCCAAGATAGGGGCCGACTAGCGGGGTACAATGAGCAGTTCTTC. Translation gives CASSQDRGRLAGYNEQFF.

The rearrangement links TRBV4-1 to TRBJ2-3; D uncertain. This CDR3 has 16 residues. The V gene lost 0 bases and the J gene lost 2 bases, with 12 bases spanning the gap. Germline V gene data show CDR1 as MGHRA and CDR2 as YSYEKL. CDR3 sequence reads: CASSQDHDGPTDTQYF. CDR3 in DNA: TGCGCCAGCAGCCAAGATCATGACGGACCCACAGATACGCAGTATTTT.

CDR3 region: CASRDRLPSNQPQHF. The DNA for the CDR3 is TGTGCCAGCAGGGACAGGTTACCTAGCAATCAGCCCCAGCATTTT. This chain connects TRBV6-1 to TRBJ1-5; 7 nucleotides align to TRBD1. Unmatched junction bases numbered 5, after V lost 6 bases and J lost 0 bases. The CDR3 length is 15 residues. The germline gives CDR1 MNHNS, CDR2 SASEGT.

CDR3 residues: CASSPPEDREETQYF. The CDR3 DNA sequence: TGTGCCAGCTCACCCCCCGAGGACAGAGAAGAGACCCAGTACTTC. V is TRBV18 and J is TRBJ2-5, with D possibly matching TRBD1 (6 bases). Trimming left V 3 bases short and J 3 bases short, with 14 bases between. The CDR3 consists of 15 residues. CDR1 and CDR2 (germline): KGHSH, LQKENI.

The chain employs TRBV12-5 and TRBJ1-4; D is unresolved. Trimming stripped 2 bases from V and 8 bases from J, with 18 bases between. CDR1 and CDR2 (germline): LGHNT, FRNRAP. CDR3 length: 16 residues. CDR3 sequence reads: CASGLYDGGLVEKLFF. As DNA, the CDR3 is TGTGCTAGTGGTTTGTACGATGGAGGGTTAGTCGAAAAACTGTTTTTT. The full variable domain, rest sourced from reference TRBV12-5 and TRBJ1-4, is DARVTQTPRHKVTEMGQEVTMRCQPILGHNTVFWYRQTMMQGLELLAYFRNRAPLDDSGMPKDRFSAEMPDATLATLKIQPSEPRDSAVYFCASGLYDGGLVEKLFFGSGTQLSVL.

This chain links TRBV7-2 with TRBJ2-5, with 7 bases matching TRBD1. This CDR3 spans 14 amino acids. CDR1 is SGHTA and CDR2 is FQGNSA in the germline V gene. With 0 bases clipped from V and 5 bases from J, the junction kept 3 bases outside the gene matches. The chain's CDR3 is CASSLAYRGETQYF. CDR3 nucleotides: TGTGCCAGCAGCTTAGCATACAGGGGCGAGACCCAGTACTTC.

The rearrangement links TRBV11-2 to TRBJ1-2; 7 nucleotides match TRBD1. Germline V gene sequence: CDR1 SGHAT, CDR2 FQNNGV. CDR3 length: 11 amino acids. V lost 6 bases to trimming and J lost 5 bases; unmatched junction nucleotides: 0. The CDR3 region has the DNA TGTGCCAGCAGGGGACAGTATGGCTACACCTTC. Translating it yields CASRGQYGYTF.

DNA of the CDR3: TGTGCCAGCAGCGTAGGCTGGCGGGACACAGATACGCAGTATTTT. Its protein is CASSVGWRDTDTQYF. The chain employs TRBV9 and TRBJ2-3; perhaps TRBD2 as D (6 bases). Germline V lookup: CDR1 SGDLS, CDR2 YYNGEE. This CDR3 comprises 15 residues. Trimming pared 0 bases from V and 2 bases from J, leaving 10 bases between.

The rearrangement uses TRBV10-3 and TRBJ2-5; D remains unclear. V was pared by 3 bases and J by 7 bases, with 6 bases between. The CDR3 sequence is 11 residues long. CDR1 is ENHRY and CDR2 is SYGVKD in the germline V gene. CDR3 DNA sequence: TGTGCCATCAGTGATGGTGTGACCCAGTACTTC. Translation gives CAISDGVTQYF.